The T cell receptor (beta chain) under discussion was sequenced for a study of T cell repertoires in cytomegalovirus infection. This clonotype was seen only a few times. The antigen remains unidentified. Each CDR3 protein gets one entry after TCRdb re-called the reads with MiXCR. The data contain 900,000 to 950,000 distinct CDR3 sequences, approximately 31% of them singletons. The CDR3 covers 16 residues. With 1 base removed from V and 0 bases from J, the gap between germline ends came to 10 bases. Germline assignment: CDR1 LNHDA and CDR2 SQIVND (reference sequence). The V call is TRBV19, the J call TRBJ2-4; D is perhaps TRBD2 (6 bases). The starting material was cultured CD8+ T cells from PBMCs, obtained from culture after CMV antigen stimulation. The clonotype originates from a human donor in good health (CMV status not recorded). Some clones in this sample may be carry-over from other donors' samples. In nucleotides, the CDR3 is TGTGCCAGTAGTATAGGGACTACCATAGCCAAAAACATTCAGTACTTC. Amino acid sequence: CASSIGTTIAKNIQYF.